This entry concerns a single TCR beta chain. PCR involved 60 Vbeta and 13 Jbeta primers. Only in-frame clones appear in the TCRdb table, and some are missing; sequencing was by immunoSEQ multiplex PCR. Here the sample spans roughly 100,000 clones, approximately 79% being singletons. The data belong to a study of cytomegalovirus exposure and HLA in healthy donors. Germline-derived CDR1 and CDR2 are MNHEY and SMNVEV (reference sequence). The CDR3 is 13 residues long. V was clipped by 5 bases and J by 11 bases, with 16 bases between them. The receptor comes from a man aged 50 to 60 in good health and CMV-seropositive. This chain uses TRBV27 with TRBJ2-1; tentative D call: TRBD1 (6 bases). The sample taken for sequencing was PBMCs. The DNA of the CDR3 is TGTGCCAGCAGTCCGCAACAGGGAATTAAGCAGTTCTTC. Translation gives CASSPQQGIKQFF.